One sample yielded the 20 T cell receptor beta chains listed below, sequenced in a study of regulatory T cells in long-lasting Graves disease. HTBI primers from iRepertoire and Arm-PCR of CDR3 regions yielded the TCR beta libraries. TCRdb independently ran MiXCR on the multiplex PCR reads; one entry per CDR3 protein. The table lists around 510,000 distinct CDR3 sequences, less than 25% of them singletons, with 7% to 9.5% in the top ten. Time point described: persistent/refractory GD, antithyroid drugs over 5 years with positive TRAb. Isolated PBMC RNA provided the starting material for the TCR library. This specimen consisted of peripheral blood mononuclear cells (PBMCs), obtained when the disease was refractory, from a patient treated with antithyroid drugs. Receptors originate from a female donor with Graves disease.

The rearrangement links TRBV20-1 to TRBJ2-3; TRBD2 matches 14 bases. CDR1 is DFQATT and CDR2 is SNEGSKA in the germline V gene (reference sequence). The CDR3 consists of 18 residues. V was clipped by 3 bases and J by 3 bases; unmatched bases: 11. This chain's CDR3 is CSASPLSGTSGRTDTQYF. CDR3 sequence (DNA): TGCAGTGCTAGCCCTCTTTCTGGGACTAGCGGGAGAACAGATACGCAGTATTTT.

This clonotype was recorded many times. This chain uses TRBV6-1 with TRBJ1-2; a weak D match, TRBD1 (5 bases). The CDR3 sequence is 16 residues long. V was pared by 5 bases and J by 2 bases, with 18 bases between. Germline values: CDR1 MNHNS, CDR2 SASEGT. The CDR3 loop is CASSHKGTPRNYGYTF. In nucleotides, the CDR3 is TGTGCCAGCAGTCACAAAGGGACTCCGAGGAACTATGGCTACACCTTC.

This clonotype was recorded many times. The CDR3, as DNA: TGTGCCAGCAGATTGATTACAGGGGCCCAAAACATTCAGTACTTC. Translated, it gives CASRLITGAQNIQYF. This chain joins TRBV2 and TRBJ2-4; 7 bases match TRBD1. The CDR3 has 15 amino acids. The V and J ends lost 6 bases and 5 bases, in that order; junction bases with no gene match: 10. Germline-derived CDR1 and CDR2 are SNHLY and FYNNEI.

This clonotype was recorded at least ten times. V gene TRBV19 combines with J gene TRBJ2-7; TRBD2 matches at 10 bases. Germline CDR1 is LNHDA and CDR2 is SQIVND (reference sequence). Losses at the gene ends were 6 bases for V and 5 bases for J; bases not matched to a gene: 16. The CDR3 extends over 17 amino acids. DNA of the CDR3: TGTGCCAGTAGCTCAACCCCTACTAGCGGGACTTTCCACGAGCAGTACTTC. Encoded protein: CASSSTPTSGTFHEQYF.

This clonotype showed up many times. The chain links TRBV7-9 to TRBJ2-7; 8 bases are a match to TRBD2. The CDR3 contains 16 residues. Germline V gene data show CDR1 as SEHNR and CDR2 as FQNEAQ (reference sequence). Trimming cost V 2 bases and J 5 bases; bases outside gene matches: 11. The CDR3 DNA follows: TGTGCCAGCAGCTTATTTAGCGGGAATCACGCCCACGAGCAGTACTTC. It translates to CASSLFSGNHAHEQYF.

The genes are TRBV6-9 and TRBJ2-5; D is ambiguous. The DNA end lines up better with TRBJ2-1; the J call may be wrong. The CDR3 has 12 amino acids. Germline V gene data show CDR1 as MNHGY and CDR2 as SVAAGI. The CDR3 region is CASSYGLNEQFF. Written as DNA, the CDR3 is TGTGCCAGCAGTTACGGTCTGAATGAGCAGTTCTTC.

This clonotype appeared a few times. J is TRBJ2-7 and V is TRBV5-1; 7 bases line up with TRBD1. J was trimmed by 2 bases and V by 8 bases; bases with no gene match: 4. This CDR3 is 12 amino acids long. CDR1 and CDR2 (germline): SGHRS, YFSETQ. This CDR3 is CASSGQTYEQYF. CDR3 in DNA: TGCGCCAGTTCGGGACAGACCTACGAGCAGTACTTC.

This chain joins TRBV5-6 and TRBJ2-5; 10 nucleotides agree with TRBD2. CDR3 length: 17 residues. J was trimmed by 4 bases and V by 4 bases; bases with no gene match: 13. Germline CDR1 and CDR2: SGHDT and YYEEEE. The CDR3 DNA reads as TGTGCCAGCAGCCAAAAGATCCAGCGGGAGGGCCGAGAGACCCAGTACTTC. Translated: CASSQKIQREGRETQYF.

Details on this clonotype: A much larger clone differs from this one at a single base, so this may be a read error. V and J are TRBV10-3 and TRBJ1-5; TRBD1 is a possible D gene (5 bases). Trimming removed 10 bases from V and 9 bases from J, with 19 bases in between. CDR3 length: 13 amino acids. CDR1 is ENHRY, CDR2 SYGVKD, per germline. CDR3 protein: CATWLGPQLPQHF. CDR3 nucleotide sequence: TGTGCCACCTGGCTGGGACCGCAACTGCCCCAGCATTTT.

A few counts support this clonotype. CDR3 residues: CASSPRRFYGYTF. The CDR3 nucleotides read TGTGCCAGTAGTCCCCGCCGGTTCTATGGCTACACCTTC. V usage is TRBV19 and J usage is TRBJ1-2, with unresolved D. Germline V gives CDR1 LNHDA, CDR2 SQIVND (reference sequence). This CDR3 has 13 residues. V was clipped by 5 bases and J by 4 bases, with 11 bases between them.

This clonotype was seen many times. The genes are TRBV27 and TRBJ1-1; unclear D gene. The germline V gene has CDR1 MNHEY and CDR2 SMNVEV (reference sequence). The CDR3 consists of 14 residues. Trimming pared 8 bases from V and 1 base from J, leaving 14 bases between. CDR3 sequence: CASRSYRGNTEAFF. Written as DNA, the CDR3 is TGTGCCAGCCGAAGTTATCGGGGGAACACTGAAGCTTTCTTT.

The chain is built from TRBV20-1 and TRBJ1-5; 9 bases fit TRBD1. The CDR3 covers 16 residues. Germline loops: CDR1 DFQATT, CDR2 SNEGSKA (reference sequence). V lost 6 bases to trimming and J lost 9 bases; unmatched junction nucleotides: 18. CDR3 sequence reads: CSAISIGQGMPVPQHF. CDR3 in DNA: TGCAGTGCCATTTCTATCGGACAGGGGATGCCCGTGCCCCAGCATTTT.

This chain uses TRBV27 with TRBJ2-7; D may match TRBD1 or TRBD2 (5 bases each). Trimming left V 3 bases short and J 6 bases short, with 18 bases between. CDR1 and CDR2 (germline): MNHEY, SMNVEV (reference sequence). The CDR3 loop spans 15 amino acids. CDR3 in amino acids: CASSLGVESLFEQYF. CDR3 nucleotides: TGTGCCAGCAGTTTGGGGGTTGAGTCCCTATTCGAGCAGTACTTC.

This clonotype has more than one count but fewer than ten. V gene TRBV5-1 combines with J gene TRBJ1-1; D gene unclear. Germline V gene lookup returns CDR1 SGHRS and CDR2 YFSETQ. The V end lost 2 bases, the J end lost 1 base, and 12 bases lay between the germline ends. CDR3 size: 15 residues. The CDR3 DNA reads as TGCGCCAGCAGCTTTGCAACGGGAAAGAACACTGAAGCTTTCTTT. It is translated as CASSFATGKNTEAFF.

This clonotype has just a few counts. The rearrangement joins TRBV7-9 to TRBJ1-6, with D perhaps TRBD1 (6 bases). V lost 6 bases and J 9 bases, leaving 15 bases between the germline ends. CDR1 SEHNR and CDR2 FQNEAQ come from the germline V gene (reference sequence). The CDR3 sequence is 14 residues long. CDR3 coding DNA: TGTGCCAGCAGTCCAGAGGGACACGGTTCACCCCTCCACTTT. Encoded protein: CASSPEGHGSPLHF. Supplemented by reference TRBV7-9 and TRBJ1-6, the full variable domain reads DTGVSQNPRHKITKRGQNVTFRCDPISEHNRLYWYRQTLGQGPEFLTYFQNEAQLEKSRLLSDRFSAERPKGSFSTLEIQRTEQGDSAMYLCASSPEGHGSPLHFGNGTRLTVT.

V and J are TRBV9 and TRBJ1-3, with unresolved D. CDR3 size: 15 residues. Looked up from germline, CDR1 is SGDLS and CDR2 is YYNGEE. Trimming took off 4 bases at V and 4 bases at J, with 15 bases between the two ends. CDR3 amino acids: CASSLLGGPGNTIYF. In DNA form, the CDR3 reads TGTGCCAGCAGCTTGCTGGGAGGACCAGGAAACACCATATATTTT.

The sample holds many counts of this clonotype. The chain links TRBV29-1 to TRBJ2-5; 11 bases are a match to TRBD2. Trimming removed 3 bases from V and 10 bases from J; junction bases left unmatched: 7. The CDR3 is 13 residues long. Germline CDR1 reads SQVTM; CDR2 reads ANQGSEA. CDR3 residues: CSVDVLAGADQYF. CDR3 in DNA: TGCAGCGTTGACGTACTAGCGGGAGCGGACCAGTACTTC. The whole variable domain, remainder taken from reference TRBV29-1 and TRBJ2-5, is SAVISQKPSRDICQRGTSLTIQCQVDSQVTMMFWYRQQPGQSLTLIATANQGSEATYESGFVIDKFPISRPNLTFSTLTVSNMSPEDSSIYLCSVDVLAGADQYFGPGTRLLVL.

The rearrangement links TRBV6-9 to TRBJ2-1, with 12 bases aligning to TRBD2. CDR1 and CDR2 (germline): MNHGY, SVAAGI. With 3 bases clipped from V and 8 bases from J, the junction kept 8 bases outside the gene matches. The CDR3 totals 16 residues. Here the CDR3 reads CASSYATSGSTYEQFF. The CDR3 DNA reads TGTGCCAGCAGTTACGCGACTAGCGGGAGTACCTATGAGCAGTTCTTC.

In its sample, this clonotype was seen many times. V is TRBV28 and J is TRBJ2-4; 7 bases fit TRBD1. CDR3 size: 15 residues. Germline trimming cut 7 bases from V and 0 bases from J; bases unmatched to any gene: 6. Germline V gives CDR1 MDHEN, CDR2 SYDVKM. CDR3 amino acids: CASMGRGTAKNIQYF. The CDR3 DNA follows: TGTGCCAGCATGGGCAGGGGGACAGCCAAAAACATTCAGTACTTC.

This clonotype was counted only a few times. This sequence joins TRBV9 and TRBJ2-5; 15 positions match TRBD2. This CDR3 comprises 18 residues. The V segment lost 4 bases and the J segment 1 base; nucleotides outside the gene matches: 8. Germline V lookup: CDR1 SGDLS, CDR2 YYNGEE. As DNA, the CDR3 is TGTGCCAGCAGCCAACCGGGACTAGCGGGAGGACTCCAAGAGACCCAGTACTTC. Translating gives CASSQPGLAGGLQETQYF.